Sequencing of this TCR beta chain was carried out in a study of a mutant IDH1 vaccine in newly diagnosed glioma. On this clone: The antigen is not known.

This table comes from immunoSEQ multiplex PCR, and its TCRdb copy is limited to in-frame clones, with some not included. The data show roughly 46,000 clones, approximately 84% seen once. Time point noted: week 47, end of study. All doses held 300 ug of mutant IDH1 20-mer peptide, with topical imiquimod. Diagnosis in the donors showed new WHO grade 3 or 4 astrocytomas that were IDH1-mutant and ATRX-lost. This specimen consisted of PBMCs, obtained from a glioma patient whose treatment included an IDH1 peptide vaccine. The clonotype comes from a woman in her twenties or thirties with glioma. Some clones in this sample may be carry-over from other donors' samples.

The CDR3 spells CASTPGTGNQPQHF. The CDR3 DNA follows: TGTGCCAGTACCCCCGGGACCGGCAATCAGCCCCAGCATTTT. This rearrangement joins TRBV19 to TRBJ1-5; D may be TRBD1 (5 bases). The germline gives CDR1 LNHDA, CDR2 SQIVND (reference sequence). The CDR3 loop spans 14 amino acids. V shed 7 bases and J shed 2 bases, with 12 bases lying between them.